This T cell receptor beta chain was documented in a study of neurological immune-mediated disorders. A note on this clonotype: Its antigen is unidentified.

Whole-study findings and limits: No sharing of CDR3 amino acid sequences was observed among expanded clones across subjects, suggesting private repertoires in all groups. The greatest TCR clonal expansion appeared in HTLV-1-associated myelopathy and the smallest, falling below healthy controls, in multiple sclerosis.

Each TCR transcript was tagged with a 10-nucleotide random UMI during 5'RACE. TCRdb re-called the 5' RACE reads through MiXCR, storing one row per CDR3 protein. Of 70,000 to 95,000 distinct CDR3 sequences detected, less than 15% appear once; the ten largest clones hold around 4.5%. V lost 5 bases, J lost 0 bases, and 12 bases lay in between. CDR1 and CDR2 (germline): SQVTM, ANQGSEA. This CDR3 region has 14 residues. Time point: longitudinal time-point 2. The sequence derives from a female donor with HTLV-1-associated myelopathy (HAM/TSP). This chain joins TRBV29-1 and TRBJ2-3; D is unclear. The sequenced sample consisted of PBMCs. CDR3 nucleotide sequence: TGCAGCGTTAGTAGGGATACTAGCACAGATACGCAGTATTTT. Translated: CSVSRDTSTDTQYF.